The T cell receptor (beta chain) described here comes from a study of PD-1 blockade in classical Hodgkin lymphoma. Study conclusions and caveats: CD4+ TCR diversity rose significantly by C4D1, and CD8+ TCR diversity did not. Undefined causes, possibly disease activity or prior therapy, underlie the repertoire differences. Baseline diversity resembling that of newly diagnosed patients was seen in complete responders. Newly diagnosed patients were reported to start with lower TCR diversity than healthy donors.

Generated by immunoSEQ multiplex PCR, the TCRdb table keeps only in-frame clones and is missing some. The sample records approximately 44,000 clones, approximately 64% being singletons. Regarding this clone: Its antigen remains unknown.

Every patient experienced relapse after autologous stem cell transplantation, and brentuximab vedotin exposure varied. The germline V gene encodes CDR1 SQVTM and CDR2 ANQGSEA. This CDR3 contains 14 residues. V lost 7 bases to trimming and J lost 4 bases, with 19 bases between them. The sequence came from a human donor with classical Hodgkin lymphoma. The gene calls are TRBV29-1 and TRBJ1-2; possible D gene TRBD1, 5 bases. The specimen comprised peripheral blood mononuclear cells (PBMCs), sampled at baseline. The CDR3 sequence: CSGITDSPSYGYTF. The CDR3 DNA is TGCAGCGGCATAACAGACAGCCCCTCCTATGGCTACACCTTC.